The clone carrying this T cell receptor (beta chain) turned up a few times. CDR3 length: 14 residues. Trimming removed 0 bases at V and 2 bases at J, with 6 bases between. Germline V gene sequence: CDR1 ENHRY, CDR2 SYGVKD. The data stem from a study of CD8 T cells in ankylosing spondylitis. Using its own MiXCR run on the 5' RACE reads, TCRdb lists one record per CDR3 protein. The data show roughly 150,000 distinct CDR3 sequences, roughly 30% seen once. This rearrangement joins TRBV10-3 to TRBJ2-3; perhaps TRBD1 as D (6 bases). The sample consisted of synovial fluid, either unsorted or a sorted T cell fraction (not recorded which). This TCR was sampled from a male donor with ankylosing spondylitis. CDR3 region: CAISESGATDTQYF. For the CDR3, the DNA is TGTGCCATCAGTGAGTCGGGGGCCACAGATACGCAGTATTTT.